Below, 28 T cell receptor beta chains from the same sample are listed, as sequenced in a study of shared clonotypes between healthy human individuals. Generated by immunoSEQ multiplex PCR, the TCRdb table keeps only in-frame clones and is missing some. The table has 2 million to 2.5 million clones, just over 90% seen once. Material for sequencing was naive CD4+ T cells from PBMCs. Noted subset: CD45RA+ positively selected. Every receptor here comes from a man aged 18 to 29 in good health. Some clones in this sample may be carry-over from other donors' samples.

The chain links TRBV4-1 to TRBJ2-5; D may be TRBD2 (5 bases). Trimming shortened V by 0 bases and J by 7 bases, and 15 bases separated the two germline ends. The CDR3 runs to 15 residues. Per the germline V gene, CDR1 is MGHRA and CDR2 is YSYEKL. The DNA of the CDR3 is TGCGCCAGCAGCCAAGATGGTCTAGCCCTGGGGACCCAGTACTTC. Amino acid sequence: CASSQDGLALGTQYF.

This clone was detected only once. Other DNA sequences in this sample translate to the same CDR3. The chain recombines TRBV27 with TRBJ2-1; D ambiguous. V lost 5 bases, J lost 7 bases, and 9 bases lay in between. Germline V gene lookup returns CDR1 MNHEY and CDR2 SMNVEV (reference sequence). This CDR3 is built from 12 residues. CDR3 sequence: CASSRTVNEQFF. CDR3 DNA sequence: TGTGCCAGCAGTCGTACAGTGAATGAGCAGTTCTTC.

The rearrangement links TRBV28 to TRBJ2-7; no clear D gene. The CDR3 length is 13 residues. Germline V gene sequence: CDR1 MDHEN, CDR2 SYDVKM. V shed 2 bases and J shed 4 bases, with 9 bases lying between them. This chain's CDR3 is CASSLIGAYEQYF. DNA for the CDR3: TGTGCCAGCAGTTTAATCGGCGCGTACGAGCAGTACTTC.

For this clone: Other DNA sequences in this sample translate to the same CDR3. The V and J genes are TRBV5-1 and TRBJ2-7; the D gene is possibly TRBD2 (5 bases). Trimming stripped 0 bases from V and 2 bases from J, with 9 bases between. The CDR3 is 14 amino acids. Germline lookup yields CDR1 SGHRS and CDR2 YFSETQ. The CDR3 region has the DNA TGCGCCAGCAGCTTGGCCGGAGGCACCTACGAGCAGTACTTC. It is translated as CASSLAGGTYEQYF.

The rearrangement uses TRBV7-2 and TRBJ2-5; D uncertain. Germline V gene lookup returns CDR1 SGHTA and CDR2 FQGNSA. Trimming removed 2 bases from V and 2 bases from J, with 9 bases in between. The CDR3 is made up of 14 amino acids. This CDR3 is CASSLRGRQETQYF. For the CDR3, the DNA is TGTGCCAGCAGCTTAAGAGGCAGACAAGAGACCCAGTACTTC.

CDR3 nucleotide sequence: TGTGCCAGCTCGGACCTTGGGACAGAAGTGGGCGAAGCTTTCTTT. Its protein product is CASSDLGTEVGEAFF. J is TRBJ1-1 and V is TRBV18, with 7 bases matching TRBD1. Germline V gene data show CDR1 as KGHSH and CDR2 as LQKENI. With 6 bases clipped from V and 8 bases from J, the junction kept 15 bases outside the gene matches. The CDR3 consists of 15 residues.

V and J are TRBV27 and TRBJ1-4; D is perhaps TRBD1 (6 bases). The CDR3 sequence is 14 residues long. V dropped 8 bases and J dropped 5 bases, with 15 bases sitting between them. CDR1 is MNHEY and CDR2 is SMNVEV in the germline V gene (reference sequence). CDR3: CASARGTHNEKLFF. The CDR3 nucleotides are TGTGCCAGCGCCAGGGGAACACACAATGAAAAACTGTTTTTT.

The genes are TRBV2 and TRBJ2-5, with 12 bases lining up with TRBD2. The CDR3 is 16 amino acids. Germline lookup yields CDR1 SNHLY and CDR2 FYNNEI. With V trimmed by 8 bases and J by 5 bases, 12 bases remained unmatched. This chain's CDR3 is CASVGRLAGGLETQYF. As DNA, the CDR3 is TGTGCCAGCGTAGGGCGTCTAGCGGGAGGGCTGGAGACCCAGTACTTC.

The V call is TRBV9, the J call TRBJ2-7; TRBD2 aligns across 14 bases. Germline-derived CDR1 and CDR2 are SGDLS and YYNGEE. The CDR3 has 15 amino acids. J gave up 6 bases and V 4 bases, and 6 bases lay outside the gene matches. CDR3 region: CASSPGGTSGSEQYF. CDR3 in DNA: TGTGCCAGCAGCCCAGGGGGGACTAGCGGGAGCGAGCAGTACTTC. The complete variable domain, with remaining parts taken from reference TRBV9 and TRBJ2-7, reads DSGVTQTPKHLITATGQRVTLRCSPRSGDLSVYWYQQSLDQGLQFLIQYYNGEERAKGNILERFSAQQFPDLHSELNLSSLELGDSALYFCASSPGGTSGSEQYFGPGTRLTVT.

This clone was detected only a few times. The V gene is TRBV5-1, the J gene TRBJ2-7, with D perhaps TRBD2 (5 bases). The V gene's germline CDR1 is SGHRS and CDR2 YFSETQ. The ends were cut back, 4 bases at V and 2 bases at J, with 16 bases in the middle. There are 15 residues in the CDR3. The CDR3 sequence: CASSPSGSATYEQYF. Written as DNA, the CDR3 is TGCGCCAGCAGCCCCTCGGGTAGCGCCACCTACGAGCAGTACTTC.

A word on this clone: The sample has other DNA sequences that encode this CDR3 too. The chain combines TRBV6-1 with TRBJ2-3; TRBD2 agrees at 11 bases. V lost 6 bases and J lost 4; bases outside the gene matches: 6. Germline CDR1 MNHNS, CDR2 SASEGT. The CDR3 is 15 amino acids. CDR3 sequence: CASRAGTSGADTQYF. The CDR3 DNA reads TGTGCCAGCAGAGCCGGGACTAGCGGTGCAGATACGCAGTATTTT.

V usage is TRBV4-3 and J usage is TRBJ1-5; 7 nucleotides agree with TRBD1. The CDR3 loop spans 14 amino acids. V shed 0 bases, J shed 7 bases, and the junction held 3 bases outside the gene matches. Germline V lookup: CDR1 LGHNA, CDR2 YSLEER. The CDR3 DNA reads as TGCGCCAGCAGCCAAGAAGGGGGCAGGCAGCCCCAGCATTTT. As protein: CASSQEGGRQPQHF.

This chain links TRBV4-3 with TRBJ2-7; 8 nucleotides match TRBD2. CDR1 and CDR2 (germline): LGHNA, YSLEER. Germline trimming cut 3 bases from V and 4 bases from J; bases unmatched to any gene: 8. The CDR3 is made up of 15 amino acids. This CDR3 is CASSQATSGGYEQYF. The CDR3, as DNA: TGCGCCAGCAGCCAGGCTACTAGCGGAGGTTACGAGCAGTACTTC.

The chain employs TRBV19 and TRBJ1-5; the D gene is possibly TRBD1 (6 bases). Trimming removed 7 bases from V and 4 bases from J, with 17 bases in between. This CDR3 contains 15 residues. Germline CDR1 LNHDA, CDR2 SQIVND (reference sequence). CDR3 DNA: TGTGCCAGTACCGACCTGGGGGCGGGGAATCAGCCCCAGCATTTT. It specifies CASTDLGAGNQPQHF.

The J gene is TRBJ2-2, the V gene TRBV28, with D unresolved. This CDR3 is built from 15 residues. V shed 7 bases and J shed 0 bases, with 12 bases lying between them. Germline CDR1 is MDHEN and CDR2 is SYDVKM. The CDR3 sequence: CASTWWKANTGELFF. For the CDR3, the DNA is TGTGCCAGCACATGGTGGAAAGCGAACACCGGGGAGCTGTTTTTT.

The V gene is TRBV7-2, the J gene TRBJ2-3; D unresolved. There are 16 residues in the CDR3. CDR1 and CDR2 (germline): SGHTA, FQGNSA. V shed 1 base and J shed 6 bases, with 17 bases lying between them. The chain's CDR3 is CASSLDVSRASDTQYF. The CDR3 DNA reads as TGTGCCAGCAGCTTAGACGTCAGTCGGGCCTCCGATACGCAGTATTTT.

A word on this clone: Other DNA sequences in this specimen translate into the identical CDR3. V usage is TRBV28 and J usage is TRBJ2-1; 9 nucleotides line up with TRBD1. Germline-derived CDR1 and CDR2 are MDHEN and SYDVKM. Trimming removed 5 bases from V and 5 bases from J; junction bases left unmatched: 4. The CDR3 length is 14 residues. The DNA of the CDR3 is TGTGCCAGCAGTCTCTGGGACAGGGACAATGAGCAGTTCTTC. Translation gives CASSLWDRDNEQFF.

This rearrangement joins TRBV7-2 to TRBJ1-5, with a tentative D call TRBD1 (6 bases). This CDR3 has 14 residues. Germline values: CDR1 SGHTA, CDR2 FQGNSA. The V end lost 5 bases, the J end lost 6 bases, and 14 bases lay between the germline ends. In DNA form, the CDR3 reads TGTGCCAGCAGCCCCAAACAGGGTCTTCAGCCCCAGCATTTT. Its translation is CASSPKQGLQPQHF.

This chain connects TRBV5-6 to TRBJ1-1; D call uncertain. This CDR3 is built from 14 residues. CDR1 and CDR2 from the germline V gene are SGHDT and YYEEEE. Trimming removed 2 bases from V and 0 bases from J, with 8 bases in between. The CDR3 loop is CASSFGVLNTEAFF. For the CDR3, the DNA is TGTGCCAGCAGCTTTGGGGTATTGAACACTGAAGCTTTCTTT. Drawing the rest from reference TRBV5-6 and TRBJ1-1, the complete variable domain is DAGVTQSPTHLIKTRGQQVTLRCSPKSGHDTVSWYQQALGQGPQFIFQYYEEEERQRGNFPDRFSGHQFPNYSSELNVNALLLGDSALYLCASSFGVLNTEAFFGQGTRLTVV.

The V gene is TRBV11-2, the J gene TRBJ2-7; D may be TRBD2 (5 bases). Germline assignment: CDR1 SGHAT and CDR2 FQNNGV. The length of the CDR3 is 14 residues. The ends were cut back, 2 bases at V and 9 bases at J, with 17 bases in the middle. The CDR3 is CASSLIRVSEWQYF. The CDR3 DNA is TGTGCCAGCAGCTTAATCCGGGTTAGCGAGTGGCAGTACTTC. Full variable domain (outside the CDR3, taken from reference TRBV11-2 and TRBJ2-7): EAGVAQSPRYKIIEKRQSVAFWCNPISGHATLYWYQQILGQGPKLLIQFQNNGVVDDSQLPKDRFSAERLKGVDSTLKIQPAKLEDSAVYLCASSLIRVSEWQYFGPGTRLTVT.

The V gene is TRBV10-3, the J gene TRBJ2-7; D is ambiguous. Trimming stripped 3 bases from V and 0 bases from J, with 9 bases between. The CDR3 has 14 amino acids. Germline values: CDR1 ENHRY, CDR2 SYGVKD. CDR3 sequence: CAISDRGSSYEQYF. CDR3 nucleotides: TGTGCCATCAGTGACAGAGGCAGCTCCTACGAGCAGTACTTC.

This chain links TRBV5-1 with TRBJ2-3; D uncertain. CDR1 SGHRS and CDR2 YFSETQ come from the germline V gene. The CDR3 extends over 12 amino acids. Trimming cost V 2 bases and J 6 bases, with 7 bases left between them. CDR3 nucleotides: TGCGCCAGCAGCTTTAATGAGGATACGCAGTATTTT. This gives the protein CASSFNEDTQYF.

The chain couples TRBV5-8 to TRBJ2-6, with a tentative D call TRBD2 (5 bases). V was trimmed by 7 bases and J by 2 bases, leaving 13 bases between them. The germline gives CDR1 SGHTS, CDR2 YDEGEE. This CDR3 has 15 amino acids. The CDR3 protein is CASGFTGTGANVLTF. DNA of the CDR3: TGTGCCAGCGGATTTACGGGGACTGGGGCCAACGTCCTGACTTTC.

For the CDR3, the DNA is TGTGCCAGCTCGGCTGAGAGGGCCTATGAGACCCAGTACTTC. This gives the protein CASSAERAYETQYF. This chain links TRBV2 with TRBJ2-5; maybe TRBD2 (5 bases). The CDR3 is made up of 14 amino acids. Trimming took off 8 bases at V and 5 bases at J, with 18 bases between the two ends. Looked up from germline, CDR1 is SNHLY and CDR2 is FYNNEI.

The chain uses TRBV10-1 and TRBJ2-3, with 10 bases aligning to TRBD1. Germline-derived CDR1 and CDR2 are WNHNN and SYGVQD (reference sequence). The CDR3 spans 15 residues. With 6 bases clipped from V and 3 bases from J, the junction kept 6 bases outside the gene matches. For the CDR3, the DNA is TGCGCCAGCAGCACCCGGGACAGGGGTACAGATACGCAGTATTTT. Protein: CASSTRDRGTDTQYF.

The V gene is TRBV28, the J gene TRBJ2-1, with TRBD2 matching over 12 bases. Germline lookup yields CDR1 MDHEN and CDR2 SYDVKM. The trim removed 6 bases at V and 6 bases at J, leaving 6 bases unmatched. This CDR3 comprises 15 residues. CDR3 coding DNA: TGTGCCAGCAGGTTACTAGCGGGAGGCCCCAATGAGCAGTTCTTC. It yields the protein CASRLLAGGPNEQFF.

The J gene is TRBJ2-2, the V gene TRBV6-5; 7 nucleotides align to TRBD1. The V gene's germline CDR1 is MNHEY and CDR2 SVGAGI. J gave up 5 bases and V 2 bases, and 8 bases lay outside the gene matches. CDR3 length: 16 amino acids. The chain's CDR3 is CASSYQTGQLTGELFF. The CDR3 nucleotides read TGTGCCAGCAGTTACCAGACAGGGCAATTAACCGGGGAGCTGTTTTTT.

The rearrangement links TRBV2 to TRBJ2-2, with 7 nucleotides matching TRBD1. Germline loops: CDR1 SNHLY, CDR2 FYNNEI. Germline trimming cut 6 bases from V and 6 bases from J; bases unmatched to any gene: 10. This CDR3 contains 15 residues. The CDR3 sequence: CASRGDRAWAGELFF. CDR3 nucleotides: TGTGCCAGCAGGGGAGACAGGGCTTGGGCCGGGGAGCTGTTTTTT.